These 4 T cell receptor beta chains came from one sample sequenced in a study of T cell responses to AZD1222 COVID-19 vaccine. Repertoires were generated with immunoSEQ multiplex PCR, while TCRdb's copy carries only in-frame clones and drops some. Here the sample spans about 150,000 clones, about 90% being singletons. The sample was peripheral blood, taken 28 days after the second AZD1222 dose. The receptor set was obtained from an adult who received the AZD1222 COVID-19 vaccine.

This clone was seen once. The chain has TRBV27 and TRBJ2-7; D unresolved. The CDR3 length is 14 residues. Germline lookup yields CDR1 MNHEY and CDR2 SMNVEV (reference sequence). With 5 bases removed from V and 3 bases from J, the gap between germline ends came to 14 bases. The chain's CDR3 is CASSIYGVGYEQYF. The CDR3 coding sequence is TGTGCCAGCAGTATTTACGGAGTTGGCTACGAGCAGTACTTC.

The CDR3 DNA is TGTGCCTGGGGTCGATTGGGACTAGCGGGAGGGGGTGAGCAGTTCTTC. It is translated as CAWGRLGLAGGGEQFF. V gene TRBV30 combines with J gene TRBJ2-1, with 16 positions matching TRBD2. Germline V gene data show CDR1 as GTSNPN and CDR2 as SVGIG (reference sequence). The length of the CDR3 is 16 residues. Unmatched junction bases numbered 10, after V lost 5 bases and J lost 9 bases.

This rearrangement joins TRBV3-1 (or the pseudogene TRBV3-2) to TRBJ2-5; the match to TRBD1 covers 9 bases. The CDR3 loop spans 15 amino acids. V lost 2 bases and J lost 5; bases outside the gene matches: 6. Germline CDR1 reads LGHDT; CDR2 reads YNNKEL (reference sequence). Written as DNA, the CDR3 is TGTGCCAGCAGCCAAACGACAGGGGGTACGGAGACCCAGTACTTC. As protein: CASSQTTGGTETQYF.

The chain combines TRBV12-5 with TRBJ1-6, with 8 bases that match TRBD1. The CDR3 has 13 amino acids. V lost 7 bases and J lost 8; bases outside the gene matches: 4. The germline CDR1 and CDR2 sequences are LGHNT and FRNRAP. DNA for the CDR3: TGTGCTAGTGCCCAGGGGGCTGATTCACCCCTCCACTTT. Protein: CASAQGADSPLHF.